Described below is a single T cell receptor beta chain sequence and its context. The same CDR3 can be traced to other DNA sequences in this sample. The data originate from a study of shared clonotypes between healthy human individuals. As for the study in general: CD4 naive and CD4 memory each took three plates per donor, while CD8 naive took two and CD8 memory one.

Authors' data handling: ImmunoSEQ sequences covered only the junction and lacked quality scores; filtering therefore differed. The repertoire was sequenced with immunoSEQ multiplex PCR; TCRdb's copy has only in-frame clones and lacks some. The DNA gave D and trimming, while V, J and clone size come from that table. The profile shows millions of clones, roughly 94% of them singletons. Germline lookup yields CDR1 PRHDT and CDR2 FYEKMQ (reference sequence). The V end lost 1 base, the J end lost 1 base, and 2 bases lay between the germline ends. CDR3 size: 13 residues. Positive CCR7 selection of CD45RO-negative cells yielded the naive CD8 cells, and terminally differentiated effector memory CD45RA+ cells were excluded.

The chain links TRBV13 to TRBJ1-3; unclear D gene. Source material: naive CD8+ T cells sorted from blood. The TCR originated in a man aged 18 to 30 in good health. DNA of the CDR3: TGTGCCAGCAGCTTAGATTCTGGAAACACCATATATTTT. It yields the protein CASSLDSGNTIYF.